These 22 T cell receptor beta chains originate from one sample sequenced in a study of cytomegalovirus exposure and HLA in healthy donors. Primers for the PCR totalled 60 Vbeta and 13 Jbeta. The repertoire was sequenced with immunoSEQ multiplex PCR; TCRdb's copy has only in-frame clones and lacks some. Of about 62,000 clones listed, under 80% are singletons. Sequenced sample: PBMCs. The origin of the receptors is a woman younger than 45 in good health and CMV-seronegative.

DNA for the CDR3: TGTGCCTGGAGGGGGGTCGGGCAGGGGTCCTACAATGAGCAGTTCTTC. Translating gives CAWRGVGQGSYNEQFF. The genes are TRBV30 and TRBJ2-1, with a possible D match to TRBD1 (6 bases). From germline, CDR1 is GTSNPN and CDR2 SVGIG (reference sequence). Trimming left V 3 bases short and J 1 base short, with 16 bases between. The CDR3 spans 16 residues.

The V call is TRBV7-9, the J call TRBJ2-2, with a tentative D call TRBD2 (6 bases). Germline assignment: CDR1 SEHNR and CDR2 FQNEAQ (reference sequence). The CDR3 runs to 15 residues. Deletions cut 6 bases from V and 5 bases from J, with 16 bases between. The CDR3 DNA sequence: TGTGCCAGCAGACCCGAGGTTGGGGGGACCGGGGAGCTGTTTTTT. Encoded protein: CASRPEVGGTGELFF.

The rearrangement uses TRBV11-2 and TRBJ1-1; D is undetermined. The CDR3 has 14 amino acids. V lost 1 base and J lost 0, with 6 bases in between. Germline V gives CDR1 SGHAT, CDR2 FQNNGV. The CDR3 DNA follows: TGTGCCAGCAGCTTAGGCCAGGTGAACACTGAAGCTTTCTTT. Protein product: CASSLGQVNTEAFF. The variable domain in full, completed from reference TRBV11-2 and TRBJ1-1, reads EAGVAQSPRYKIIEKRQSVAFWCNPISGHATLYWYQQILGQGPKLLIQFQNNGVVDDSQLPKDRFSAERLKGVDSTLKIQPAKLEDSAVYLCASSLGQVNTEAFFGQGTRLTVV.

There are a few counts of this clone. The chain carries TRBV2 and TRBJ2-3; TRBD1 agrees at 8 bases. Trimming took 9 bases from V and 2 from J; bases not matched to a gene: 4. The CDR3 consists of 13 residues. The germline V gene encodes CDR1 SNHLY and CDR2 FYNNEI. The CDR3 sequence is CARGTGPTDTQYF. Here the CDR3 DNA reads TGTGCCAGAGGGACAGGACCCACAGATACGCAGTATTTT.

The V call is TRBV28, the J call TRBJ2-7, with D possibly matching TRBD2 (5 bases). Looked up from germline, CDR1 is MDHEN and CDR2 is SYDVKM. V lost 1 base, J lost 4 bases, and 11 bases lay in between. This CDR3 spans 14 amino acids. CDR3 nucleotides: TGTGCCAGCAGTTTATTCGGACTTGGTTACGAGCAGTACTTC. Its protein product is CASSLFGLGYEQYF. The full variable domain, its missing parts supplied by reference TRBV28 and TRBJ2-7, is DVKVTQSSRYLVKRTGEKVFLECVQDMDHENMFWYRQDPGLGLRLIYFSYDVKMKEKGDIPEGYSVSREKKERFSLILESASTNQTSMYLCASSLFGLGYEQYFGPGTRLTVT.

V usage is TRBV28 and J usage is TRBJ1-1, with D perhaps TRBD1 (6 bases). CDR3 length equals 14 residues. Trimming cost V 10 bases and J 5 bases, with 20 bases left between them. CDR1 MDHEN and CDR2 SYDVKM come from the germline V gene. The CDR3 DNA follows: TGTGCCATCCTCCCGGGGGGGCTGAGGACTGAAGCTTTCTTT. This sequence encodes CAILPGGLRTEAFF.

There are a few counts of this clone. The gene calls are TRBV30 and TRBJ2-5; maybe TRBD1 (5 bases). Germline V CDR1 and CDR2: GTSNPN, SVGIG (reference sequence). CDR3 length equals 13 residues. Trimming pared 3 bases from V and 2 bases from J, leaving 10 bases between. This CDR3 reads CAWRGQGQETQYF. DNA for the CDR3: TGTGCCTGGAGGGGCCAGGGACAAGAGACCCAGTACTTC.

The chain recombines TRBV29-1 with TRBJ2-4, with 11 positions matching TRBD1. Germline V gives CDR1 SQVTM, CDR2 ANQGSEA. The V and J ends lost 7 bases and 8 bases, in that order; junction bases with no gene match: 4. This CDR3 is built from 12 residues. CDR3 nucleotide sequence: TGCAGCGCCGTGGGACAGGGGGACATTCAGTACTTC. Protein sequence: CSAVGQGDIQYF. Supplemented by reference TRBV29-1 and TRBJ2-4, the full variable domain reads SAVISQKPSRDICQRGTSLTIQCQVDSQVTMMFWYRQQPGQSLTLIATANQGSEATYESGFVIDKFPISRPNLTFSTLTVSNMSPEDSSIYLCSAVGQGDIQYFGAGTRLSVL.

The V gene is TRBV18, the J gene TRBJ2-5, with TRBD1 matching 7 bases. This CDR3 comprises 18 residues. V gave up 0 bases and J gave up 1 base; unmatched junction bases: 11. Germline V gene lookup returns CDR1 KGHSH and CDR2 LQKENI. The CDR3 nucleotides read TGTGCCAGCTCACCACCCGCCCCCCAAAGGGGGCTCCAAGAGACCCAGTACTTC. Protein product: CASSPPAPQRGLQETQYF.

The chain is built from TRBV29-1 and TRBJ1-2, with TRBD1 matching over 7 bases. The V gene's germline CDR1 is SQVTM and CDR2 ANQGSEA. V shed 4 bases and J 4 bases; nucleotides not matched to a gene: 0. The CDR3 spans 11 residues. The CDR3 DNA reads TGCAGCGTTGGGGACAGCTATGGCTACACCTTC. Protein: CSVGDSYGYTF.

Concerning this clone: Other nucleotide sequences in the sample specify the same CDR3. The CDR3 region is CASSRSGNTDTQYF. The CDR3 region has the DNA TGTGCCAGCAGCCGGTCCGGGAACACAGATACGCAGTATTTT. V usage is TRBV7-9 and J usage is TRBJ2-3, with a possible D match to TRBD2 (5 bases). The germline V gene has CDR1 SEHNR and CDR2 FQNEAQ (reference sequence). The CDR3 spans 14 residues. Between the trimmed V and J ends, which lost 5 bases and 2 bases, there was a span of 11 bases. Variable domain in full (rest from reference TRBV7-9 and TRBJ2-3): DTGVSQNPRHKITKRGQNVTFRCDPISEHNRLYWYRQTLGQGPEFLTYFQNEAQLEKSRLLSDRFSAERPKGSFSTLEIQRTEQGDSAMYLCASSRSGNTDTQYFGPGTRLTVL.

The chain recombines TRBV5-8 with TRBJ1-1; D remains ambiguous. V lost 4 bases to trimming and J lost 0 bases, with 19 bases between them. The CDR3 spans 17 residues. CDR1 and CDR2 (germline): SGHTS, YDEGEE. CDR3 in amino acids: CASSPTWGGGMNTEAFF. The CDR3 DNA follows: TGTGCCAGCAGCCCCACCTGGGGAGGAGGGATGAACACTGAAGCTTTCTTT.

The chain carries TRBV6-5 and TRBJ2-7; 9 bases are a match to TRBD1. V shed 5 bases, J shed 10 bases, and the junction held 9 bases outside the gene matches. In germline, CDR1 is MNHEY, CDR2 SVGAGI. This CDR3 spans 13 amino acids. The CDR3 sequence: CASSLETGGQQYV. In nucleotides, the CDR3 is TGTGCCAGCAGTCTGGAGACAGGGGGTCAACAGTACGTC.

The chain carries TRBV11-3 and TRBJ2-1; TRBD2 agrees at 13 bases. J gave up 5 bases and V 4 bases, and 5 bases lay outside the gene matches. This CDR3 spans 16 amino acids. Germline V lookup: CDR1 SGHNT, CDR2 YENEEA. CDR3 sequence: CASSWGLAGFNNEQFF. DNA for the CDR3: TGTGCCAGCAGCTGGGGACTAGCGGGATTCAACAATGAGCAGTTCTTC.

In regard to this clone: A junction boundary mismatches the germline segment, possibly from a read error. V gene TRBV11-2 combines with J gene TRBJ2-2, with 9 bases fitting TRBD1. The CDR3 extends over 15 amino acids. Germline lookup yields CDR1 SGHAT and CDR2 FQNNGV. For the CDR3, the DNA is TGTGCCAGCGGCTTCACAGGGGGCTATACCGGGGAGCTGTTTTTT. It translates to CASGFTGGYTGELFF.

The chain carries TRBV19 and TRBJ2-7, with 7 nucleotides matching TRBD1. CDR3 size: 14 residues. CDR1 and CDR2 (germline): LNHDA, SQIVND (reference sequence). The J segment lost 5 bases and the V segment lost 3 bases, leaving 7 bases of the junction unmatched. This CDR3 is CASSIGQATNEQYF. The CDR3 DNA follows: TGTGCCAGTAGTATCGGACAGGCAACCAACGAGCAGTACTTC.

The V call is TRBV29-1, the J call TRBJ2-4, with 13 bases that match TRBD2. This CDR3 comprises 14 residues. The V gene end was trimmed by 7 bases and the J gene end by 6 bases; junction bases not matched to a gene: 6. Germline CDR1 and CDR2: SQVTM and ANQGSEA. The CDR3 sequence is CSGGLAGAGNIQYF. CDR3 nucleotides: TGCAGCGGCGGACTAGCGGGAGCGGGAAACATTCAGTACTTC.

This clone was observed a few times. CDR3 in amino acids: CASSQVDMGAITGELFF. The CDR3 DNA follows: TGCGCCAGCAGCCAAGTCGACATGGGGGCGATCACCGGGGAGCTGTTTTTT. This sequence joins TRBV4-1 and TRBJ2-2, with D possibly being TRBD1 (6 bases). This CDR3 has 17 residues. Germline-derived CDR1 and CDR2 are MGHRA and YSYEKL. The V end was cut by 1 base, the J end by 4 bases, with 16 bases between.

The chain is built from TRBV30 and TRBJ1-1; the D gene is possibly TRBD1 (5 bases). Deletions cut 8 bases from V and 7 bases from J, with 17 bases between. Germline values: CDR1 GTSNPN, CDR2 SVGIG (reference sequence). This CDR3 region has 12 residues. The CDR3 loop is CAQVTPGVEAFF. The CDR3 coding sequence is TGTGCCCAAGTCACCCCGGGGGTTGAAGCTTTCTTT.

DNA of the CDR3: TGTGCCAGCAGCTTGGCCCAGGGGGTTGCGGGTTCCGAGCAGTACTTC. This translates into CASSLAQGVAGSEQYF. The genes are TRBV5-4 and TRBJ2-5; TRBD1 agrees at 7 bases. The J call could be wrong; TRBJ2-7 is a better fit for the DNA end. Germline values: CDR1 SGHNT, CDR2 YYREEE (reference sequence). The CDR3 extends over 16 amino acids.

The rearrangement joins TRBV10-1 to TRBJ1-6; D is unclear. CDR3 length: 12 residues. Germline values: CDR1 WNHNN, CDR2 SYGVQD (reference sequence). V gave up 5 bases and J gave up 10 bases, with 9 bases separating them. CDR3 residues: CASSFGGSPLHF. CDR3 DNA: TGCGCCAGCAGTTTTGGCGGCTCACCCCTCCACTTT.

CDR3 loop: CAWSSGQNEKLFF. The CDR3 DNA reads as TGTGCCTGGAGCTCGGGACAGAATGAAAAACTGTTTTTT. The V and J genes are TRBV30 and TRBJ1-4; 7 positions match TRBD1. CDR3 length: 13 residues. CDR1 and CDR2 (germline): GTSNPN, SVGIG (reference sequence). V lost 3 bases, J lost 5 bases, and 3 bases stayed unmatched.